This entry is about one T cell receptor beta chain. Its antigen is currently unknown. These data originate in a study of T-cell reconstitution after alpha-beta-depleted transplantation in children. The J segment lost 3 bases and the V segment lost 3 bases, leaving 4 bases of the junction unmatched. The CDR3 is 14 residues long. CDR1 is SGHRS, CDR2 YFSETQ, per germline. Study-wide findings and caveats: Once a year had passed after transplant, T-cell counts and diversity came mostly from newly produced T cells. There were some patients whose high TCRbeta diversity at day 60 came from surviving recipient T cells and thymic progenitors. It was reported that alpha-beta T cells came from several hundred expanded graft clones (about two months after transplant).

Molecular barcoding with unique molecular identifiers was used for the TCRbeta library. TCRdb itself ran the PCR reads through MiXCR, one entry per CDR3 protein. In the table there are tens of thousands of distinct CDR3 sequences, under 6.5% of which are singletons. This receptor was identified in a female patient under 10 years old who had a stem cell transplant for aplastic anemia, so the T cells may come from the graft donor. The chain couples TRBV5-1 to TRBJ1-1; 8 nucleotides align to TRBD1. The source was PBMCs, mostly from graft donor cells, collected 60 days after TCRalphabeta/CD19-depleted stem cell transplant. The CDR3: CASSSDRDHTEAFF. The CDR3 DNA is TGCGCCAGCAGCTCGGACAGGGATCACACTGAAGCTTTCTTT.